This T cell receptor (beta chain) was sequenced in a study of T cell repertoires in cytomegalovirus infection. The wider study: CMV infection together with matching HLA type was indicated by public TCR beta signatures. The study's findings and limits: CMV carriers with the relevant HLA were identified by cumulative public TCR beta family frequency. In two of eight donors, the top clonotype was HLA-C-restricted CMV-specific.

TCRdb analysed the reads with MiXCR anew, one entry per CDR3 protein. There are more than 400,000 distinct CDR3 sequences in the sample; around a quarter occur only once, and approximately 13% lies in the top ten. Turning to this clonotype: Its matching antigen is unknown.

The sample consisted of PBMCs. The TCR was taken from a human donor in good health (CMV status not recorded). Some clones in this sample may be carry-over from other donors' samples.

The CDR3 DNA is TGTGCCACCAGTTCCCCGTACTTTTCCTACAATGAGCAGTTCTTC. This gives the protein CATSSPYFSYNEQFF. This chain joins TRBV24-1 and TRBJ2-1; D is uncertain. Germline V lookup: CDR1 KGHDR, CDR2 SFDVKD. V was cut by 6 bases and J by 1 base, with 12 bases left in between. This CDR3 is 15 amino acids long.